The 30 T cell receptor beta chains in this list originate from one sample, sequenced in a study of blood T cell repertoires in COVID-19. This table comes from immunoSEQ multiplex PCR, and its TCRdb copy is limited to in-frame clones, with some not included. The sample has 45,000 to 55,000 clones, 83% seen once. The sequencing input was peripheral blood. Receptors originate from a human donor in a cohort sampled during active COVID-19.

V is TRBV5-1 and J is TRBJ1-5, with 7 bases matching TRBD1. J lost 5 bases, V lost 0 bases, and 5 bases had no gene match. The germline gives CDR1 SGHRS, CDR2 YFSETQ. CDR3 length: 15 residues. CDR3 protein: CASSLEGAGDQPQHF. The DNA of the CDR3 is TGCGCCAGCAGCTTGGAGGGGGCAGGCGATCAGCCCCAGCATTTT.

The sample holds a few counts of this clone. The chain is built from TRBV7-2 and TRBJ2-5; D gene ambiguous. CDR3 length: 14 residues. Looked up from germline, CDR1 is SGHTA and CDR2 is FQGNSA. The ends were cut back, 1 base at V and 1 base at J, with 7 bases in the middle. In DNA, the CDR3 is TGTGCCAGCAGCTTAGACCAGGTCCAAGAGACCCAGTACTTC. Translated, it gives CASSLDQVQETQYF.

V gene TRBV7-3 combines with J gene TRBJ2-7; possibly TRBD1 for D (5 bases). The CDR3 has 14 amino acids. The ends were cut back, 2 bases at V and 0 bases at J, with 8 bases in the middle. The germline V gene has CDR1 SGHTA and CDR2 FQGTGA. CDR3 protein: CASSLDSHSYEQYF. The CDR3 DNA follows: TGTGCCAGCAGCTTAGACAGTCACTCCTACGAGCAGTACTTC.

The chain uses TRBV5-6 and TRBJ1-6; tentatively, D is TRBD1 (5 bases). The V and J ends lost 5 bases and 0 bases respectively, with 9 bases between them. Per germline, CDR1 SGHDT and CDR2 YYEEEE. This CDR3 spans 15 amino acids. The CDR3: CASRGRVSYNSPLHF. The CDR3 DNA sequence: TGTGCCAGCAGGGGCAGGGTCTCCTATAATTCACCCCTCCACTTT.

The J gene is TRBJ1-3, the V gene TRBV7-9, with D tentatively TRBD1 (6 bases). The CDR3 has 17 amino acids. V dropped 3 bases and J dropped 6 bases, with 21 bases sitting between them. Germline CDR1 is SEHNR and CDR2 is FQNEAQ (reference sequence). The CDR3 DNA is TGTGCCAGCAGCTTCACTCGGGGGAGGGACACTGCAAACACCATATATTTT. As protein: CASSFTRGRDTANTIYF.

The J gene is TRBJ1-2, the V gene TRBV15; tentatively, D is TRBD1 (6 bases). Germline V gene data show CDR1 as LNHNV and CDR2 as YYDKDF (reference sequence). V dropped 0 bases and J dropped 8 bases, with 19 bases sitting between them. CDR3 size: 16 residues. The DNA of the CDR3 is TGTGCCACCAGCAGAGATTACGGCACAGGGTATAGAGGCTACACCTTC. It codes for CATSRDYGTGYRGYTF.

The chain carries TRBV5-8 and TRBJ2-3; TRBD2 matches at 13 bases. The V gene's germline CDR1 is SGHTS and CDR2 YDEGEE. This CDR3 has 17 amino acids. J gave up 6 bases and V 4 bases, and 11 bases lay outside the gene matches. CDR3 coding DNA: TGTGCCAGCAGCACCCATTGGACTAGCGGGGGTTGGGATACGCAGTATTTT. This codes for CASSTHWTSGGWDTQYF.

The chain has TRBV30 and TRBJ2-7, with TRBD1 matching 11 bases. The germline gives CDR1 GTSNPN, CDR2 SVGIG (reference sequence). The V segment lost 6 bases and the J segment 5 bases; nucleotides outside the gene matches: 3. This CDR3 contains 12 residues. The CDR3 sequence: CACRTGGDEQYF. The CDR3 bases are TGTGCCTGCCGGACAGGGGGCGACGAGCAGTACTTC.

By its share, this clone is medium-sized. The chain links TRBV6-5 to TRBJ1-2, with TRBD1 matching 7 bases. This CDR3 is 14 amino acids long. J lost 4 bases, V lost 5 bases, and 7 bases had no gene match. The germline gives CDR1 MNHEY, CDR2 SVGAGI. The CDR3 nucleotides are TGTGCCAGCAGTACGGGACAGACTTCCTATGGCTACACCTTC. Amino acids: CASSTGQTSYGYTF.

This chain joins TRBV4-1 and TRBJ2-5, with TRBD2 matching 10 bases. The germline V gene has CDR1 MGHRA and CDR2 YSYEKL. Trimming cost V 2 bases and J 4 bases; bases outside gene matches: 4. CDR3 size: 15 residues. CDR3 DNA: TGCGCCAGCAGCCAAATGGGACTAGCGCCAGAGACCCAGTACTTC. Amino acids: CASSQMGLAPETQYF.

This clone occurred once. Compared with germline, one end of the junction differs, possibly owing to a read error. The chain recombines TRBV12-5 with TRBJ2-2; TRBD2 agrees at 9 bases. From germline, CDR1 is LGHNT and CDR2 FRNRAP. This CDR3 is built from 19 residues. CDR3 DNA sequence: TGTGCTAGTGGTAGTTACCCCGATCATAGCGGGGGCGAACACCGGGGAGCTGTTTTT. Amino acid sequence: CASGSYPDHSGGEHRGAVF.

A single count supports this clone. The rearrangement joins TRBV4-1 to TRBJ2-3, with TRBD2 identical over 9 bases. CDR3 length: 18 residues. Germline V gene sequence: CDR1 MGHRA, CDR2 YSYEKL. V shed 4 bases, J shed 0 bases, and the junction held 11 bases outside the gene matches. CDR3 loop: CASSLTPRLAGSTDTQYF. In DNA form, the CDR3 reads TGCGCCAGCAGCCTAACCCCTCGGCTAGCGGGGAGCACAGATACGCAGTATTTT.

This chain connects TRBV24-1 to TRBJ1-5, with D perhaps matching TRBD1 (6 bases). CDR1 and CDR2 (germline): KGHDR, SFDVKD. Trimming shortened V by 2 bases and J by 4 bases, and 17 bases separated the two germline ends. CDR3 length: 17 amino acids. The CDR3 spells CATSDYTDGQINQPQHF. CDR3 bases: TGTGCCACCAGTGATTACACGGATGGACAGATTAATCAGCCCCAGCATTTT.

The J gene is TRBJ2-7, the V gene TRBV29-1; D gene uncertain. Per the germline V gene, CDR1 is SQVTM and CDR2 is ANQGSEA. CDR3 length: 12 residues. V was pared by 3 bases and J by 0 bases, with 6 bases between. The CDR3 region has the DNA TGCAGCGTTGAGAGTAGCTCCTACGAGCAGTACTTC. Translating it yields CSVESSSYEQYF.

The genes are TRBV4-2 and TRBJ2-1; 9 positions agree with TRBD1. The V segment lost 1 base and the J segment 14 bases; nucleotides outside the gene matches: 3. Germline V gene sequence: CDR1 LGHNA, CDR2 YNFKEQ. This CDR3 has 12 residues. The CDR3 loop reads CASSQAGDREFF. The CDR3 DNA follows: TGTGCCAGCAGCCAAGCAGGGGACAGGGAGTTCTTC.

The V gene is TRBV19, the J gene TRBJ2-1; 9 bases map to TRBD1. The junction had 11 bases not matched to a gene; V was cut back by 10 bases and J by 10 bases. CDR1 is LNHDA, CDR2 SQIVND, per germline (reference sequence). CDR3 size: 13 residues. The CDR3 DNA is TGTGCCACCCAAAGGGACAGGGCGGGCGAGCAGTTCTTC. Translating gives CATQRDRAGEQFF.

The chain's CDR3 is CASSRRTGTSEAFF. CDR3 sequence (DNA): TGTGCCAGTAGTCGCCGGACAGGGACTTCTGAAGCTTTCTTT. The chain carries TRBV19 and TRBJ1-1; 8 bases line up with TRBD1. Germline V lookup: CDR1 LNHDA, CDR2 SQIVND (reference sequence). CDR3 length: 14 amino acids. V lost 5 bases, J lost 6 bases, and 8 bases stayed unmatched.

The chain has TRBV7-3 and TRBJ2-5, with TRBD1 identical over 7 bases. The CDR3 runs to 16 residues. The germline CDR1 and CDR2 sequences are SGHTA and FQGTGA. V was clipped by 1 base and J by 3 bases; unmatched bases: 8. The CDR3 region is CASSLKGALEKETQYF. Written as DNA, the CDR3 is TGTGCCAGCAGCTTAAAGGGGGCCCTGGAAAAAGAGACCCAGTACTTC.

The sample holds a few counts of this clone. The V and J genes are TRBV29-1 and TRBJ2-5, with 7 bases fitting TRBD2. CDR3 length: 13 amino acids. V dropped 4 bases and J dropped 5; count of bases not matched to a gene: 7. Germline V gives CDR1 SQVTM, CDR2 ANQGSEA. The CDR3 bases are TGCAGCGTTGCGGGGGGACTTTACGAGACCCAGTACTTC. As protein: CSVAGGLYETQYF. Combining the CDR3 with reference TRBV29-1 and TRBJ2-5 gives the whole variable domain SAVISQKPSRDICQRGTSLTIQCQVDSQVTMMFWYRQQPGQSLTLIATANQGSEATYESGFVIDKFPISRPNLTFSTLTVSNMSPEDSSIYLCSVAGGLYETQYFGPGTRLLVL.

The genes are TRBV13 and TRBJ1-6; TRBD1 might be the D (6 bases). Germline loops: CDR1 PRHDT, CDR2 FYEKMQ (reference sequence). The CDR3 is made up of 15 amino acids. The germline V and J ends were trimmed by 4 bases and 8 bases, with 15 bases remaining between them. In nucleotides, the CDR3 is TGTGCCAGCAGCTCACAGACAGGATCAGATTCACCCCTCCACTTT. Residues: CASSSQTGSDSPLHF.

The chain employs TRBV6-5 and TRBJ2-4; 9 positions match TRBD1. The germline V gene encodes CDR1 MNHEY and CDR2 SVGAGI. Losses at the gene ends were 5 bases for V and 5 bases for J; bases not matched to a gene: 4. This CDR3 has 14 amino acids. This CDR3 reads CASSPTGGQNIQYF. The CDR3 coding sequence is TGTGCCAGCAGTCCTACAGGGGGCCAAAACATTCAGTACTTC.

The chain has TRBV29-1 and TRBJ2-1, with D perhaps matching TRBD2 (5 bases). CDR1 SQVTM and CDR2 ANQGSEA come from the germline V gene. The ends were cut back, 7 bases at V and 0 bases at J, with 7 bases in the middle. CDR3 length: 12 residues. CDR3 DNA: TGCAGCGGGGAGAGCTCCTACAATGAGCAGTTCTTC. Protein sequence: CSGESSYNEQFF.

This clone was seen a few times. In DNA form, the CDR3 reads TGCGCCAGCAAAGCGGGGGCATTGAACACCGGGGAGCTGTTTTTT. Translating it yields CASKAGALNTGELFF. The chain couples TRBV5-1 to TRBJ2-2; 8 bases agree with TRBD2. Germline V lookup: CDR1 SGHRS, CDR2 YFSETQ. CDR3 length equals 15 residues. Germline trimming cut 6 bases from V and 1 base from J; bases unmatched to any gene: 5.

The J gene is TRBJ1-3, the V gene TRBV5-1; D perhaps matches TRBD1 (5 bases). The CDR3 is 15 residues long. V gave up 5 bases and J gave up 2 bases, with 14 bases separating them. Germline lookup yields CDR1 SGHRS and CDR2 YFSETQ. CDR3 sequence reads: CASSPQGSAGNTIYF. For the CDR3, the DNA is TGCGCCAGCAGTCCTCAGGGTTCGGCTGGAAACACCATATATTTT.

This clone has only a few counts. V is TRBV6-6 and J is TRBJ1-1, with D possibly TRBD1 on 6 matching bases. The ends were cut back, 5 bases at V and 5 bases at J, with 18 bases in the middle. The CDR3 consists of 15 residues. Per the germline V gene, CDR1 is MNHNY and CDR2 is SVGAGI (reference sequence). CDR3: CASSNFGGAYTEAFF. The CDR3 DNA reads TGTGCCAGCAGTAACTTCGGGGGGGCGTATACTGAAGCTTTCTTT.

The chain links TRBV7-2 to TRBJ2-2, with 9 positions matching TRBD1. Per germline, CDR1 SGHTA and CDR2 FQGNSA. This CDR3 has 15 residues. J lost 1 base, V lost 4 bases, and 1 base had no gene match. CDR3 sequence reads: CASSSGQGNTGELFF. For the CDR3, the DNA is TGTGCCAGCAGCTCGGGACAGGGGAACACCGGGGAGCTGTTTTTT.

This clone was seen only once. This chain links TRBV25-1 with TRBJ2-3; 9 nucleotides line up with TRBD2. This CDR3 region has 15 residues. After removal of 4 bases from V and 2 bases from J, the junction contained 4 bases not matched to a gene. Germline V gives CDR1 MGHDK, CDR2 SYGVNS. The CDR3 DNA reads TGTGCCAGCAGTGGCCTAGCGGGGCACACAGATACGCAGTATTTT. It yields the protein CASSGLAGHTDTQYF.

CDR3 sequence (DNA): TGTGCCAGCGGAGTACAGGGGGCGCGAGGAAACACCATATATTTT. Its translation is CASGVQGARGNTIYF. This rearrangement joins TRBV3-1 (or the pseudogene TRBV3-2) to TRBJ1-3; 9 bases are a match to TRBD1. V lost 8 bases to trimming and J lost 4 bases; unmatched junction nucleotides: 9. The CDR3 runs to 15 residues. Germline CDR1 is LGHDT and CDR2 is YNNKEL (reference sequence).

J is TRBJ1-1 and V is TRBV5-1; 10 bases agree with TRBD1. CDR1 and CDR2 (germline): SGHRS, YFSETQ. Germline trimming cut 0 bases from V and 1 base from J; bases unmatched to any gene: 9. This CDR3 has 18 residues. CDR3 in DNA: TGCGCCAGCAGCTTGGAGGGGTGGGGGACAGGGGAGAACACTGAAGCTTTCTTT. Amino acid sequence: CASSLEGWGTGENTEAFF.

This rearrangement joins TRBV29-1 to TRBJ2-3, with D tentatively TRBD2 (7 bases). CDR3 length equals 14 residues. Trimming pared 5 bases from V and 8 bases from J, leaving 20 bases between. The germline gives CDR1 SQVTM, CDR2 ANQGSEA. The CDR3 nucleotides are TGCAGCGTTAGAGTGAACAGGGAGGGAGGTACGCAGTATTTT. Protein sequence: CSVRVNREGGTQYF.